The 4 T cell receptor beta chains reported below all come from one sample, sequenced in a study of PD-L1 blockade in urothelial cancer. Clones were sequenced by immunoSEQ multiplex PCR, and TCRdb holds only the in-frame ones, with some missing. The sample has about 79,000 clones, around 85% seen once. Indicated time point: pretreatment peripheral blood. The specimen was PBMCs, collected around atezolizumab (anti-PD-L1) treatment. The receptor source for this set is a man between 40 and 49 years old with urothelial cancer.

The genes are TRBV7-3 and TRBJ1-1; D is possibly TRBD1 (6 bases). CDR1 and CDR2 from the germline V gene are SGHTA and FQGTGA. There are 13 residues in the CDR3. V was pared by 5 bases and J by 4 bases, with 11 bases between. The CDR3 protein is CASSQQGGTEAFF. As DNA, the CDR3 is TGTGCCAGCAGCCAACAGGGTGGCACTGAAGCTTTCTTT.

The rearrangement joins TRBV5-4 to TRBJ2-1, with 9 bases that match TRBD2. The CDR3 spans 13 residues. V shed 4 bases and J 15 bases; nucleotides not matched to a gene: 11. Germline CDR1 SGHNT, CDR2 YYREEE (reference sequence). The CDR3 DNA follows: TGTGCCAGCAGCGCACCGGGACTAGCAAGCGCGTTCTTC. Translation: CASSAPGLASAFF.

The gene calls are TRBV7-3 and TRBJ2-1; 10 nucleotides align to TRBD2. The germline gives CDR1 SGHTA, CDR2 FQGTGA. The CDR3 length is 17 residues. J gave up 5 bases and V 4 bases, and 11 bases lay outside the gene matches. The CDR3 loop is CASSSPPGAGGDNEQFF. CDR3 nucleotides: TGTGCCAGCAGCTCTCCCCCCGGAGCGGGAGGGGACAATGAGCAGTTCTTC. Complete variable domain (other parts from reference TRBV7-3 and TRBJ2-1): GAGVSQTPSNKVTEKGKYVELRCDPISGHTALYWYRQSLGQGPEFLIYFQGTGAADDSGLPNDRFFAVRPEGSVSTLKIQRTERGDSAVYLCASSSPPGAGGDNEQFFGPGTRLTVL.

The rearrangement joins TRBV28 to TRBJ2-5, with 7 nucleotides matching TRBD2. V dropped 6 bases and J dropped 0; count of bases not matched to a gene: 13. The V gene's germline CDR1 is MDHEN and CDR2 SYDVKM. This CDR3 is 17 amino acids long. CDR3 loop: CASRFPTSDQYQETQYF. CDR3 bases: TGTGCCAGCAGGTTCCCCACTAGCGACCAGTACCAAGAGACCCAGTACTTC. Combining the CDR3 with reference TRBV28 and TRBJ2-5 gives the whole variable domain DVKVTQSSRYLVKRTGEKVFLECVQDMDHENMFWYRQDPGLGLRLIYFSYDVKMKEKGDIPEGYSVSREKKERFSLILESASTNQTSMYLCASRFPTSDQYQETQYFGPGTRLLVL.